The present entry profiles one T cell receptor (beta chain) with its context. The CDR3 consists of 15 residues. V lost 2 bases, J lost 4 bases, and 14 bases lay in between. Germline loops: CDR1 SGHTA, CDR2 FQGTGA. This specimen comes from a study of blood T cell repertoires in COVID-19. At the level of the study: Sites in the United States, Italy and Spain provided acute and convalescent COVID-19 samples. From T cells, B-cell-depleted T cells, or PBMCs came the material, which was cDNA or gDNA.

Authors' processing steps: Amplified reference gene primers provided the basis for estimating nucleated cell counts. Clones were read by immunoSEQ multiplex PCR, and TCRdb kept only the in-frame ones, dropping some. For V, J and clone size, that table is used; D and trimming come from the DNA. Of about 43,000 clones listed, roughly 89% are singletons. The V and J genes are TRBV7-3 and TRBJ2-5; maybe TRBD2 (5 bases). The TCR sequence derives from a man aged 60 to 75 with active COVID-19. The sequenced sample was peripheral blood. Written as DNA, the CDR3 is TGTGCCAGCAGCTTATCCGGGCAGGCGGGAGAGACCCAGTACTTC. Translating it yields CASSLSGQAGETQYF. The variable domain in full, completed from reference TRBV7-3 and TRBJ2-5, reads GAGVSQTPSNKVTEKGKYVELRCDPISGHTALYWYRQSLGQGPEFLIYFQGTGAADDSGLPNDRFFAVRPEGSVSTLKIQRTERGDSAVYLCASSLSGQAGETQYFGPGTRLLVL.